A single sample gave rise to the 23 T cell receptor beta chains below, sequenced in a study of T cell responses to AZD1222 COVID-19 vaccine. This table comes from immunoSEQ multiplex PCR, and its TCRdb copy is limited to in-frame clones, with some not included. The sample lists about 140,000 clones, 80% to 95% occurring once. Specimen: peripheral blood, collected on day 0 of AZD1222 vaccination. Source of these receptors: an adult in good health.

DNA of the CDR3: TGTGCCAGCAGTTTCCTCTTGAGTAGGGATGTGTGGACTGAAGCTTTCTTT. Amino acids: CASSFLLSRDVWTEAFF. The V call is TRBV27, the J call TRBJ1-1; no definite D call. Trimming stripped 3 bases from V and 5 bases from J, with 22 bases between. This CDR3 has 17 residues. Germline CDR1 and CDR2: MNHEY and SMNVEV (reference sequence).

V and J are TRBV24-1 and TRBJ1-5; D is ambiguous. Germline values: CDR1 KGHDR, CDR2 SFDVKD. The CDR3 runs to 13 residues. V was trimmed by 6 bases and J by 3 bases, leaving 8 bases between them. Here the CDR3 DNA reads TGTGCCACCAGTCCGGGCCTCAATCAGCCCCAGCATTTT. This encodes CATSPGLNQPQHF.

The CDR3, as DNA: TGTGCCAGCAGCTTAGCGCTTTCGGGAGGAGCCCTCCACTTT. Translating gives CASSLALSGGALHF. The chain is built from TRBV7-2 and TRBJ1-6; D is ambiguous. Trimming shortened V by 0 bases and J by 14 bases, and 14 bases separated the two germline ends. Germline V gene sequence: CDR1 SGHTA, CDR2 FQGNSA. This CDR3 spans 14 amino acids.

The V gene is TRBV2, the J gene TRBJ2-5; the D gene is possibly TRBD2 (6 bases). This CDR3 is built from 13 residues. Trimming took off 6 bases at V and 4 bases at J, with 12 bases between the two ends. Per the germline V gene, CDR1 is SNHLY and CDR2 is FYNNEI. CDR3 DNA sequence: TGTGCCAGCAGGAAAGTCGGGGGAGAGACCCAGTACTTC. It encodes CASRKVGGETQYF.

The chain employs TRBV5-1 and TRBJ2-7, with 10 positions matching TRBD2. Per germline, CDR1 SGHRS and CDR2 YFSETQ. The CDR3 consists of 15 residues. The V segment lost 2 bases and the J segment 0 bases; nucleotides outside the gene matches: 2. CDR3 bases: TGCGCCAGCAGCTTCCTAGCGGGGGACTCCTACGAGCAGTACTTC. Translation gives CASSFLAGDSYEQYF.

CDR3 region: CASSFGGDPSNQPQHF. CDR3 DNA: TGTGCCAGCAGCTTTGGGGGGGATCCGAGCAATCAGCCCCAGCATTTT. The chain joins TRBV5-4 to TRBJ1-5, with D possibly being TRBD1 (5 bases). V was cut by 2 bases and J by 1 base, with 13 bases left in between. This CDR3 has 16 residues. CDR1 and CDR2 from the germline V gene are SGHNT and YYREEE (reference sequence).

The J gene is TRBJ1-5, the V gene TRBV6-5, with 9 positions matching TRBD1. This CDR3 is 14 amino acids long. V lost 6 bases, J lost 3 bases, and 3 bases stayed unmatched. Germline V gene lookup returns CDR1 MNHEY and CDR2 SVGAGI. The CDR3 protein is CASRYRGPNQPQHF. CDR3 in DNA: TGTGCCAGCAGATACAGGGGGCCCAATCAGCCCCAGCATTTT.

V and J are TRBV19 and TRBJ2-7, with a weak D call TRBD1 (5 bases). Trimming removed 3 bases from V and 7 bases from J, with 22 bases in between. CDR1 is LNHDA and CDR2 is SQIVND in the germline V gene (reference sequence). The CDR3 runs to 16 residues. CDR3 in amino acids: CASSIDIRAREGEQYF. The CDR3 nucleotides are TGTGCCAGTAGTATCGACATCCGGGCCAGGGAAGGAGAGCAGTACTTC.

This sequence joins TRBV4-1 and TRBJ2-3, with unresolved D. V was clipped by 8 bases and J by 7 bases, with 19 bases between them. The CDR3 extends over 14 amino acids. The germline CDR1 and CDR2 sequences are MGHRA and YSYEKL. As DNA, the CDR3 is TGCGCCAGCCGCAGCCAGATTCGTTCGAATACGCAGTATTTT. As protein: CASRSQIRSNTQYF.

This clone has only one observation. This rearrangement joins TRBV19 to TRBJ1-1; the D is unclear. The CDR3 spans 13 residues. Germline lookup yields CDR1 LNHDA and CDR2 SQIVND (reference sequence). With 1 base removed from V and 7 bases from J, the gap between germline ends came to 10 bases. The CDR3 loop reads CASSIGGRREAFF. For the CDR3, the DNA is TGTGCCAGTAGTATAGGGGGTCGCCGTGAAGCTTTCTTT.

The V call is TRBV4-2, the J call TRBJ1-2; D unresolved. Looked up from germline, CDR1 is LGHNA and CDR2 is YNFKEQ. The CDR3 is 14 residues long. V lost 1 base and J lost 8, with 14 bases in between. As DNA, the CDR3 is TGTGCCAGCAGCCAAGTTGGTCAATCGCGGGGCTACACCTTC. The encoded protein is CASSQVGQSRGYTF.

The CDR3 here is CATRQGVSTDTQYF. The CDR3 DNA follows: TGTGCCACCCGACAGGGGGTTAGCACAGATACGCAGTATTTT. This chain uses TRBV24-1 with TRBJ2-3; 9 positions match TRBD1. The length of the CDR3 is 14 residues. Germline values: CDR1 KGHDR, CDR2 SFDVKD. The V and J ends lost 9 bases and 0 bases, in that order; junction bases with no gene match: 3.

The rearrangement uses TRBV19 and TRBJ1-5; D unresolved. The CDR3 has 15 residues. Trimming stripped 2 bases from V and 3 bases from J, with 11 bases between. CDR1 and CDR2 from the germline V gene are LNHDA and SQIVND (reference sequence). The CDR3 sequence: CASSISRGPNQPQHF. The CDR3 DNA reads as TGTGCCAGTAGTATATCTCGCGGCCCCAATCAGCCCCAGCATTTT.

The chain recombines TRBV9 with TRBJ1-1; 7 bases fit TRBD1. Germline CDR1 is SGDLS and CDR2 is YYNGEE. There are 15 residues in the CDR3. The junction had 10 bases not matched to a gene; V was cut back by 4 bases and J by 4 bases. CDR3 bases: TGTGCCAGCAGCCCCGAGAGCTGGGACAGCACTGAAGCTTTCTTT. The encoded protein is CASSPESWDSTEAFF.

This chain joins TRBV3-1 (or the pseudogene TRBV3-2) and TRBJ1-6; no clear D gene. CDR1 and CDR2 (germline): LGHDT, YNNKEL (reference sequence). The CDR3 length is 16 residues. Trimming took off 4 bases at V and 2 bases at J, with 12 bases between the two ends. The CDR3 protein is CASSPRVAAYNSPLHF. DNA of the CDR3: TGTGCCAGCAGCCCCCGGGTGGCAGCCTATAATTCACCCCTCCACTTT.

This clone occurred once. CDR3 in amino acids: CASSQGQFLYNSPLHF. The CDR3 DNA sequence: TGTGCCAGCAGCCAAGGACAGTTTCTCTATAATTCACCCCTCCACTTT. The chain couples TRBV4-2 to TRBJ1-6; tentative D call: TRBD1 (5 bases). Germline assignment: CDR1 LGHNA and CDR2 YNFKEQ. Trimming removed 1 base from V and 3 bases from J, with 10 bases in between. The CDR3 has 16 residues.

CDR3 residues: CASTPRGPGGYEQYF. The CDR3 coding sequence is TGTGCCAGCACGCCCCGGGGTCCAGGGGGCTACGAGCAGTACTTC. The gene calls are TRBV7-8 and TRBJ2-7; 7 nucleotides agree with TRBD1. V lost 7 bases and J lost 3; bases outside the gene matches: 12. This CDR3 comprises 15 residues. The germline V gene has CDR1 SGHVS and CDR2 FQNEAQ.

The CDR3 reads CASSKSILWETPLHF. CDR3 nucleotide sequence: TGTGCCAGCAGTAAGTCCATCCTATGGGAGACACCCCTCCACTTT. J is TRBJ1-6 and V is TRBV2, with D uncertain. V was cut by 5 bases and J by 11 bases, with 19 bases left in between. Germline assignment: CDR1 SNHLY and CDR2 FYNNEI. CDR3 length: 15 amino acids.

The rearrangement links TRBV9 to TRBJ2-7, with 13 nucleotides matching TRBD2. The ends lost 4 bases at V and 4 bases at J; junction bases unmatched: 5. The CDR3 is made up of 15 amino acids. Germline lookup yields CDR1 SGDLS and CDR2 YYNGEE. CDR3 sequence reads: CASSSGLAGDYEQYF. The CDR3 bases are TGTGCCAGCAGCTCCGGACTAGCGGGAGATTACGAGCAGTACTTC.

This clone has only a few counts. J is TRBJ2-7 and V is TRBV5-3; 8 nucleotides line up with TRBD1. TRBV5-3 counts as an open reading frame of uncertain function. This CDR3 has 15 amino acids. V lost 4 bases and J lost 6; bases outside the gene matches: 12. The chain's CDR3 is CARSPGRQGRSEQYF. The CDR3 bases are TGTGCCAGAAGCCCCGGCCGACAGGGGAGGTCCGAGCAGTACTTC.

This clone has a single count. J is TRBJ2-7 and V is TRBV5-6; 7 bases agree with TRBD1. V shed 2 bases, J shed 3 bases, and the junction held 5 bases outside the gene matches. This CDR3 is built from 14 residues. Germline CDR1 reads SGHDT; CDR2 reads YYEEEE. For the CDR3, the DNA is TGTGCCAGCAGCTTTGGGACAGTAAACTACGAGCAGTACTTC. This gives the protein CASSFGTVNYEQYF.

This chain connects TRBV5-1 to TRBJ2-4, with a possible D match to TRBD1 (6 bases). Germline V gene lookup returns CDR1 SGHRS and CDR2 YFSETQ. CDR3 size: 16 residues. The V and J ends lost 0 bases and 0 bases respectively, with 10 bases between them. CDR3 protein: CASSLGTALAKNIQYF. DNA of the CDR3: TGCGCCAGCAGCTTGGGGACAGCCTTAGCCAAAAACATTCAGTACTTC.

V usage is TRBV28 and J usage is TRBJ2-7; 7 positions agree with TRBD1. V lost 7 bases to trimming and J lost 7 bases; unmatched junction nucleotides: 16. The germline V gene encodes CDR1 MDHEN and CDR2 SYDVKM. The CDR3 covers 15 residues. Here the CDR3 DNA reads TGTGCCAGCACCAGAGACAGGGATAGTGGCGGGGAGCAGTACTTC. Its translation: CASTRDRDSGGEQYF.